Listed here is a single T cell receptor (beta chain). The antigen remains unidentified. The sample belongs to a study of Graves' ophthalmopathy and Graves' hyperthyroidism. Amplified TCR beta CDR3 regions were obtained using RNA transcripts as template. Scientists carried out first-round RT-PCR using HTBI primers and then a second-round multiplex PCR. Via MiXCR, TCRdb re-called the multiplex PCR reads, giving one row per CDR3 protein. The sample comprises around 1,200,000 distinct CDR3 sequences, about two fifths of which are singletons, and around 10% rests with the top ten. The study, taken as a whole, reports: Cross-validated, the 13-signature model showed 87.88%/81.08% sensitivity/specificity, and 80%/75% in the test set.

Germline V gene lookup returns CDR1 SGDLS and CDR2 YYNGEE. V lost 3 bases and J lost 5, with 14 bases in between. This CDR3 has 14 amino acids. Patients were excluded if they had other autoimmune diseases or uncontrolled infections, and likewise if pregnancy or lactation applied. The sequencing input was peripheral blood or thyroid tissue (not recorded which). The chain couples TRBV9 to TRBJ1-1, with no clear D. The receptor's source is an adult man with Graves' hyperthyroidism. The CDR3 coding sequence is TGTGCCAGCAGCGCCCTCGACACAACGACTGAAGCTTTCTTT. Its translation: CASSALDTTTEAFF.